The clone carrying this T cell receptor beta chain was seen a handful of times. Its antigen is unknown. A second PCR, run for about 7 to 11 cycles, used a sample-barcoded 5' primer plus a J-beta primer mix. TCRdb used MiXCR to reprocess the 5' RACE reads, holding one entry per CDR3 protein. The table lists 850,000 to 1,300,000 distinct CDR3 sequences, under 45% of them singletons. This entry is derived from a study of blood T cells in healthy people across ages. Points from the study as a whole: Considered underestimates were the diversity estimates obtained from one million T cells.

The CDR3 is 20 residues long. Trimming removed 2 bases from V and 0 bases from J, with 23 bases in between. Germline-derived CDR1 and CDR2 are DFQATT and SNEGSKA (reference sequence). Every donor contributed about 10 milliliters of peripheral blood by blood draw. Each sample yielded at least 6 micrograms of PBMC total RNA. The sample was blood. The rearrangement links TRBV20-1 to TRBJ2-6; D tentatively fits TRBD1 or TRBD2 (6 bases each). This sequence originates from a woman aged 60-75 years in good health. CDR3 in amino acids: CSARRGWGAIDYSGANVLTF. The CDR3 bases are TGCAGTGCTAGACGCGGCTGGGGGGCTATAGACTACTCTGGGGCCAACGTCCTGACTTTC.